This T cell receptor beta chain comes out of a study of cytomegalovirus exposure and HLA in healthy donors. V was shortened by 3 bases and J by 2 bases, with 11 bases between the two germline ends. Germline V gives CDR1 MGHRA, CDR2 YSYEKL. CDR3 length equals 15 residues. This PCR relied on a set of 60 Vbeta primers and 13 Jbeta primers. Assay: immunoSEQ multiplex PCR; the TCRdb copy retains only in-frame clones and omits some. The table shows about 200,000 clones, with about 80% occurring only once. Sequenced: PBMCs. The chain couples TRBV4-1 to TRBJ1-3; no definite D call. The source of this sequence is a woman in her 30s in good health and CMV-seropositive. CDR3 sequence reads: CASSQEGRAGNTIYF. CDR3 DNA: TGCGCCAGCAGCCAGGAGGGTAGGGCTGGAAACACCATATATTTT.